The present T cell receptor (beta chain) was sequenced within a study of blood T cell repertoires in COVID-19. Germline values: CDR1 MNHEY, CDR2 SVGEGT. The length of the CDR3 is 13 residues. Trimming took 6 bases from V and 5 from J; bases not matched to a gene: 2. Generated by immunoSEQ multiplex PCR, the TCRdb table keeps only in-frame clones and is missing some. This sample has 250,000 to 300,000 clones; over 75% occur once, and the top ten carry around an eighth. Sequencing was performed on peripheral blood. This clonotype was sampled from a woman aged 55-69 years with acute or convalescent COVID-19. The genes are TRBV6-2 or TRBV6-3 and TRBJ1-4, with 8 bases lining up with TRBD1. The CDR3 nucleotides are TGTGCCAGCAGCCGGACAGGGAATGAAAAACTGTTTTTT. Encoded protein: CASSRTGNEKLFF.